This paragraph reports one TCR beta chain. One end of the junction is discordant with germline, which a read error may explain. This sample is part of a study of Ad26.COV2.S vaccination and SARS-CoV-2 variants. Sequencing was performed with immunoSEQ multiplex PCR; in TCRdb, only in-frame clones are kept and a portion is missing. The repertoire holds 350,000 to 500,000 clones, 85% to 90% seen once, with 3.6% in the top ten. Germline loops: CDR1 SQVTM, CDR2 ANQGSEA. This CDR3 comprises 8 residues. The treatment here: some 19 received Ad26.COV2.S at low or high dose, single or two shots; a few received placebo; per-sample allocation not given. Day 63 following the first vaccine or placebo injection was when the samples were taken. Participants' vaccine, an Ad26 vector, delivered Wuhan-strain SARS-CoV-2 spike.

Sequencing was performed on peripheral blood, taken in a trial of Ad26.COV2.S vaccine versus placebo. The clonotype comes from a person aged 18-65 years who received the Ad26.COV2.S COVID-19 vaccine or a placebo. The chain couples TRBV29-1 to TRBJ1-2; D is undetermined. In DNA form, the CDR3 reads TGCAGCGTTGAAGGCGGGTTCTTC. It codes for CSVEGGFF. The full variable domain, completed using reference TRBV29-1 and TRBJ1-2, is SAVISQKPSRDICQRGTSLTIQCQVDSQVTMMFWYRQQPGQSLTLIATANQGSEATYESGFVIDKFPISRPNLTFSTLTVSNMSPEDSSIYLCSVEGGFFGSGTRLTVV.